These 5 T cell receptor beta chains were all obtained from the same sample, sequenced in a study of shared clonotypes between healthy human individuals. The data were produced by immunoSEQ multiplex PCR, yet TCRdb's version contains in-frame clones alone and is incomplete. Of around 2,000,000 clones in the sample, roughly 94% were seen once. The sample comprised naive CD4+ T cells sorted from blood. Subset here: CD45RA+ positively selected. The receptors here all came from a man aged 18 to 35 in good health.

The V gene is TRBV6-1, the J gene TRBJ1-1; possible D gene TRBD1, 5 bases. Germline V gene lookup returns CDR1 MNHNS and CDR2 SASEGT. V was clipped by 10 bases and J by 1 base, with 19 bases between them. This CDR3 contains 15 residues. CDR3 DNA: TGTGCCACGAAATTTAGTGACAGACAGAACACTGAAGCTTTCTTT. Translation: CATKFSDRQNTEAFF.

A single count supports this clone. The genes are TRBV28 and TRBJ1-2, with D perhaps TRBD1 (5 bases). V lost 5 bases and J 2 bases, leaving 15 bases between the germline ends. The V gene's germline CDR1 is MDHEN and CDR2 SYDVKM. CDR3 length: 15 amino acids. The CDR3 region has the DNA TGTGCCAGCAGTCTACCTAGGGGCCGCAACTATGGCTACACCTTC. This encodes CASSLPRGRNYGYTF.

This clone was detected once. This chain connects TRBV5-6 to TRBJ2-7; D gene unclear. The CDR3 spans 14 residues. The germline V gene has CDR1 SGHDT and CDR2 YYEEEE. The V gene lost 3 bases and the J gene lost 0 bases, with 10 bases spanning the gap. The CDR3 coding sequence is TGTGCCAGCAGCTACGATAAGAGCTCCTACGAGCAGTACTTC. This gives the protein CASSYDKSSYEQYF.

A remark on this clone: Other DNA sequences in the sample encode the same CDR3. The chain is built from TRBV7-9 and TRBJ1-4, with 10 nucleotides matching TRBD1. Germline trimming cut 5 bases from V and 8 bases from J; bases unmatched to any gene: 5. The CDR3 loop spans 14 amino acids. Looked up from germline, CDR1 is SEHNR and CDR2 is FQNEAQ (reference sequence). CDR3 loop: CASSPGQGNEKLFF. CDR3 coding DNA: TGTGCCAGCAGCCCGGGACAGGGGAACGAAAAACTGTTTTTT.

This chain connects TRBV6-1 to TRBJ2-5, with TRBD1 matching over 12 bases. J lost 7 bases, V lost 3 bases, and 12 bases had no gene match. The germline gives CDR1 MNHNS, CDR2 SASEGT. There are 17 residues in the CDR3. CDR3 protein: CASSETPGQGALGTQYF. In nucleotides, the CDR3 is TGTGCCAGCAGTGAGACTCCGGGACAGGGGGCCCTGGGGACCCAGTACTTC.